This is a list of T cell receptor beta chains from one sample in a study of blood T cell repertoires in COVID-19. Repertoires were generated with immunoSEQ multiplex PCR, while TCRdb's copy carries only in-frame clones and drops some. The sample comprises some 190,000 clones, 80% to 90% of which are singletons, and 3.3% rests with the top ten. Sequencing was performed on peripheral blood. The receptors here all came from a man in his 60s with acute or convalescent COVID-19. CDR3s include the opening cysteine and the closing phenylalanine or tryptophan. The D gene is left open where the match is weak. Clone size is shown for a subset of rows, as once, few, many or a class of expanded clone.

clone_size,j_call,d_call,v_call,cdr3_length,cdr3_nt,cdr3_aa
many,TRBJ2-6,-,TRBV6-2/TRBV6-3,16,TGTGCCAGCACCCCGTGGGGCAACTCTGGGGCCAACGTCCTGACTTTC,CASTPWGNSGANVLTF
-,TRBJ1-2,-,TRBV6-1,15,TGTGCCAGCAGTGAAGGCCCTAGCATTGGGTATGGCTACACCTTC,CASSEGPSIGYGYTF
-,TRBJ1-5,TRBD1,TRBV28,15,TGTGCCAGCAGTTCGACAGGGGTTGGCAATCAGCCCCAGCATTTT,CASSSTGVGNQPQHF
-,TRBJ2-3,TRBD1,TRBV29-1,13,TGCAGCGTCGTAACAGGGGTCCTAGATACGCAGTATTTT,CSVVTGVLDTQYF
-,TRBJ1-1,TRBD1,TRBV6-5,15,TGTGCCAGCAGACAGGGGGCCATGATGAACACTGAAGCTTTCTTT,CASRQGAMMNTEAFF
once,TRBJ2-1,-,TRBV5-4,16,TGTGCCAGCAGCTTGTACGCCAGCGGAAAATACAATGAGCAGTTCTTC,CASSLYASGKYNEQFF
-,TRBJ2-4,TRBD1,TRBV11-2,14,TGTGCCAGCAGCTTCAGGACAGGGTTCAACATTCAGTACTTC,CASSFRTGFNIQYF
-,TRBJ2-7,-,TRBV6-5,12,TGTGCCAGCAGAACCACAGGGAGCGAGCAGTACTTC,CASRTTGSEQYF
once,TRBJ1-2,-,TRBV5-6,15,TGTGCCAGCACCCGGGATTTGGGGGCGCGGTATGGCTACACCTTC,CASTRDLGARYGYTF
few,TRBJ1-1,-,TRBV14,14,TGTGCCAGCAGCCAGGTTTCCAGGGGTACTGAAGCTTTCTTT,CASSQVSRGTEAFF
-,TRBJ2-5,-,TRBV6-1,14,TGTGCCAGCAGTGAATCGGGGGTGGGGGAGACCCAGTACTTC,CASSESGVGETQYF
-,TRBJ1-1,-,TRBV2,14,TGTGCCAGCAGTGAACTGGGGGCCCACACTGAAGCTTTCTTT,CASSELGAHTEAFF
-,TRBJ2-7,-,TRBV5-4,12,TGTGCCAGCAGCTTGGACAGGGCCGGGCAGTACTTC,CASSLDRAGQYF
-,TRBJ1-1,TRBD1,TRBV7-9,14,TGTGCCAGCAGCGCCTACAGGGGAAACACTGAAGCTTTCTTT,CASSAYRGNTEAFF
-,TRBJ1-2,-,TRBV29-1,13,TGCAGCGCTGGACGCGGGGCTAACTATGGCTACACCTTC,CSAGRGANYGYTF
once,TRBJ1-2,-,TRBV5-6,13,TGTGCCAGCAGCTTGGGCAGGGCTAGGGGCTACACCTTC,CASSLGRARGYTF
-,TRBJ2-2,TRBD2,TRBV7-2,17,TGTGCCAGCAGCCCACAAGGACTAGCTGGACGCACCGGGGAGCTGTTTTTT,CASSPQGLAGRTGELFF
-,TRBJ1-1,-,TRBV6-6,16,TGTGCCAGCAGCCGATCCGGGTGGCCTCTGAACACTGAAGCTTTCTTT,CASSRSGWPLNTEAFF
-,TRBJ2-3,-,TRBV5-1,14,TGCGCCAGCGGCGAGGGAACATCCCCAGATACGCAGTATTTT,CASGEGTSPDTQYF
once,TRBJ2-5,-,TRBV28,11,TGTGCCAGCAGTGGGCCACGGACCCAGTACTTC,CASSGPRTQYF
-,TRBJ1-1,TRBD1,TRBV28,14,TGTGCCAGCAGTCCAGGGACAGGGACCACTGAAGCTTTCTTT,CASSPGTGTTEAFF
-,TRBJ2-7,TRBD1,TRBV5-1,15,TGCGCCAGCAGCCCCTGGACAGGGGGGGGATACGAGCAGTACTTC,CASSPWTGGGYEQYF
-,TRBJ2-7,-,TRBV7-9,15,TGTGCCAGCAGCCCCATGGGGCAAACCGTTGGCGAGCAGTACTTC,CASSPMGQTVGEQYF
-,TRBJ1-2,TRBD1,TRBV28,17,TGTGCCAGCAGTTTATTGGGACAGGGTGATCGGAACTATGGCTACACCTTC,CASSLLGQGDRNYGYTF
-,TRBJ2-1,TRBD1,TRBV7-2,14,TGTGCCAGCAGCTTAAGGGGACAGCGCAATGAGCAGTTCTTC,CASSLRGQRNEQFF
-,TRBJ1-1,TRBD1,TRBV4-3,16,TGCGCCAGCAGCCAAGCAACGGACAGGGTGGCCACTGAAGCTTTCTTT,CASSQATDRVATEAFF
-,TRBJ1-1,-,TRBV4-1,14,TGCGCCAGCTCACAAGCCCCGGGAGGCACTGAAGCTTTCTTT,CASSQAPGGTEAFF
-,TRBJ2-5,TRBD2,TRBV7-9,15,TGTGCCAGCCGGTTAGCGGGAGGGCCGGAAGAGACCCAGTACTTC,CASRLAGGPEETQYF
-,TRBJ1-2,TRBD1,TRBV19,14,TGTGCCAGTAGTATTTCGGGACAGCACTATGGCTACACCTTC,CASSISGQHYGYTF
few,TRBJ2-3,TRBD2,TRBV29-1,15,TGCAGCGTCGCTGGGCTAGCGGGAGTTTCAGATACGCAGTATTTT,CSVAGLAGVSDTQYF
-,TRBJ2-5,-,TRBV7-2,16,TGTGCCAGCAGCCCCAGGGCCACGTCTAGGGCAGAGACCCAGTACTTC,CASSPRATSRAETQYF
-,TRBJ2-6,TRBD1,TRBV9,17,TGTGCCAGCAGCGCCCGGACAGGGGACTCTGGGGCCAACGTCCTGACTTTC,CASSARTGDSGANVLTF
-,TRBJ1-1,TRBD1,TRBV19,17,TGTGCCAGTAGTACCCGGACGACAGGGGCAGGGAACACTGAAGCTTTCTTT,CASSTRTTGAGNTEAFF
-,TRBJ2-7,TRBD2,TRBV4-3,15,TGCGCCAGCAGCCAAGGAGGGGCGGGAGGATACGAGCAGTACTTC,CASSQGGAGGYEQYF
-,TRBJ2-5,TRBD1,TRBV7-9,17,TGTGCCAGCAGCCCGGCCCTGGACAGGGTCCCGCAGGAGACCCAGTACTTC,CASSPALDRVPQETQYF
-,TRBJ2-1,TRBD2,TRBV19,15,TGTGCCAGTAGTATAGATGCTAGCGGGAGGCCTTACGAGCTCTTC,CASSIDASGRPYELF
-,TRBJ1-5,-,TRBV6-2/TRBV6-3,15,TGTGCCAGCAGTGGTATTGGGGGGAGCAATCAGCCCCAGCATTTT,CASSGIGGSNQPQHF
-,TRBJ2-2,-,TRBV18,17,TGTGCCAGCTCACCAGCGTTAGCGGAACCGAACACCGGGGAGCTGTTTTTT,CASSPALAEPNTGELFF
-,TRBJ1-5,TRBD1,TRBV24-1,14,TGTGCCACCGACAGGGATTATAGCAATCAGCCCCAGCATTTT,CATDRDYSNQPQHF
once,TRBJ2-1,TRBD2,TRBV19,14,TGTGCCAGTAGCACCGGGACTAGCGGGAGGGCCGCAATCTTC,CASSTGTSGRAAIF
-,TRBJ2-1,TRBD2,TRBV28,16,TGTGCCAGCAGGGGACCGGGACTAGCGGCAAACAATGAGCAGTTCTTC,CASRGPGLAANNEQFF
once,TRBJ2-7,-,TRBV11-2,14,TGTGCCAGCAGCTTCGCGCAGGGCTCCTACGAGCAGTACTTC,CASSFAQGSYEQYF
-,TRBJ1-3,-,TRBV9,16,TGTGCCAGCAGCTCCCGGGACATACGGGGCCGGGACACCATATATTTT,CASSSRDIRGRDTIYF
-,TRBJ1-3,TRBD1,TRBV7-8,17,TGTGCCAGCAGCCCCAGACAGGGGCTCATTTCTGGAAACACCATATATTTT,CASSPRQGLISGNTIYF
few,TRBJ1-5,-,TRBV23-1,14,TGCGCCAGCAGTCAGGTCAGGGTTAAACAGCCCCAGCATTTT,CASSQVRVKQPQHF
-,TRBJ1-1,TRBD1,TRBV27,15,TGTGCCAGCAGTTTGGCGTGGACAGGGGGCCGTGAAGCTTTCTTT,CASSLAWTGGREAFF
-,TRBJ2-7,-,TRBV3-1/TRBV3-2,17,TGTGCCAGCAGCCAAGGTCTCCTATACAGGGACCCCTACGAGCAGTACTTC,CASSQGLLYRDPYEQYF
-,TRBJ1-5,-,TRBV13,16,TGTGCCAGCAGCTTACGGGGGGCGCAGGGCAATCAGCCCCAGCATTTT,CASSLRGAQGNQPQHF
-,TRBJ2-7,TRBD2,TRBV2,15,TGTGCCAGTATTAACGGGAGGGCCATATTGGACGAGCAGTACTTC,CASINGRAILDEQYF
-,TRBJ2-2,-,TRBV4-1,14,TGCGCCAGCAGCCAAGAAGAAGGGGCCGGGGAGCTGTTTTTT,CASSQEEGAGELFF
-,TRBJ2-1,TRBD2,TRBV6-5,16,TGTGCCAGCAGTTATCCCGGGACTAGCGGGAGAAATGAGCAGTTCTTC,CASSYPGTSGRNEQFF
-,TRBJ1-6,-,TRBV9,15,TGTGCCAGCAGCGTAGATCCAGGCGCAAATTCACCCCTCCACTTT,CASSVDPGANSPLHF
-,TRBJ2-7,TRBD2,TRBV2,16,TGTGCCAGCAGACCCAATAAGCGGGAGGCCCGCTGGGAGCAGTACTTC,CASRPNKREARWEQYF
-,TRBJ2-3,-,TRBV10-3,17,TGTGCCATCAGTGGTCCGGAGGGGGCCTCGGTCACGGATACGCAGTATTTT,CAISGPEGASVTDTQYF
-,TRBJ2-1,-,TRBV7-5,17,TGTGCCAGAAGCTTAGTTACTAGCGGGAGTGCCTACAATGAGCAGTTCTTC,CARSLVTSGSAYNEQFF